These 23 T cell receptor beta chains originate from one sample sequenced in a study of blood T cell repertoires in COVID-19. The repertoire was sequenced with immunoSEQ multiplex PCR; TCRdb's copy has only in-frame clones and lacks some. Found here are about 180,000 clones, around three quarters of them singletons; the top ten hold 6.5% to 8%. Sequenced: peripheral blood. These receptors came from a man aged 65-85 years with active or convalescent COVID-19.

The V gene is TRBV5-1, the J gene TRBJ2-5, with D perhaps matching TRBD1 (6 bases). V lost 4 bases and J 5 bases, leaving 24 bases between the germline ends. The germline CDR1 and CDR2 sequences are SGHRS and YFSETQ. CDR3 length equals 17 residues. The CDR3, as DNA: TGCGCCAGCAGCCAGGGAGCAGGGGAGTTGGGGGAGGAGACCCAGTACTTC. Translating it yields CASSQGAGELGEETQYF.

There are a few counts of this clone. The V and J genes are TRBV10-2 and TRBJ1-1, with a weak D call TRBD1 (5 bases). The V gene's germline CDR1 is WSHSY and CDR2 SAAADI. The CDR3 consists of 18 residues. V dropped 3 bases and J dropped 8 bases, with 28 bases sitting between them. CDR3 in amino acids: CASSDSGRKGVGGEEAFF. The DNA of the CDR3 is TGCGCCAGCAGTGACTCCGGGAGGAAAGGTGTGGGGGGGGAAGAAGCTTTCTTT.

The chain couples TRBV27 to TRBJ2-2; D is perhaps TRBD2 (6 bases). V dropped 6 bases and J dropped 5 bases, with 19 bases sitting between them. CDR3 length equals 16 residues. Germline values: CDR1 MNHEY, CDR2 SMNVEV (reference sequence). CDR3 coding DNA: TGTGCCAGCAGCCAACGGGGAGGACACCGTACCGGGGAGCTGTTTTTT. Protein: CASSQRGGHRTGELFF.

In this sample, this clone turned up a few times. This chain connects TRBV2 to TRBJ1-5, with D maybe TRBD1 (5 bases). Deletions cut 6 bases from V and 3 bases from J, with 6 bases between. The CDR3 is 12 amino acids. From germline, CDR1 is SNHLY and CDR2 FYNNEI. The CDR3 spells CASRGLNQPQHF. CDR3 in DNA: TGTGCCAGCAGGGGACTCAATCAGCCCCAGCATTTT.

The chain couples TRBV12-3 or TRBV12-4 to TRBJ1-2, with D perhaps matching TRBD1 (5 bases). V lost 6 bases, J lost 7 bases, and 15 bases lay in between. The CDR3 extends over 13 amino acids. The CDR3 protein is CASSNGQGGGYTF. CDR3 in DNA: TGTGCCAGCAGCAATGGGCAGGGCGGTGGCTACACCTTC.

The V gene is TRBV13, the J gene TRBJ1-3; 8 bases match TRBD1. J lost 4 bases, V lost 5 bases, and 7 bases had no gene match. CDR3 length: 15 amino acids. CDR1 is PRHDT, CDR2 FYEKMQ, per germline (reference sequence). In nucleotides, the CDR3 is TGTGCCAGCAGCCAGAAGACAGGGGTCGGAAACACCATATATTTT. Protein: CASSQKTGVGNTIYF.

This clone was seen a few times. The chain has TRBV27 and TRBJ1-2, with a possible D match to TRBD1 (6 bases). This CDR3 region has 14 residues. In germline, CDR1 is MNHEY, CDR2 SMNVEV (reference sequence). V was pared by 6 bases and J by 0 bases, with 11 bases between. In nucleotides, the CDR3 is TGTGCCAGCAGGGGCACAGGGTCTAACTATGGCTACACCTTC. Translation gives CASRGTGSNYGYTF.

J is TRBJ1-5 and V is TRBV7-9; 8 nucleotides match TRBD1. Germline V lookup: CDR1 SEHNR, CDR2 FQNEAQ (reference sequence). The CDR3 is made up of 17 amino acids. V lost 5 bases to trimming and J lost 4 bases; unmatched junction nucleotides: 13. CDR3 nucleotide sequence: TGTGCCAGCAGCCCCGGACGAGGGCAGGGGGCGAATCAGCCCCAGCATTTT. It is translated as CASSPGRGQGANQPQHF.

The chain couples TRBV6-5 to TRBJ1-6; D unclear. The CDR3 contains 12 residues. Between the trimmed V and J ends, which lost 7 bases and 9 bases, there was a span of 10 bases. CDR1 and CDR2 from the germline V gene are MNHEY and SVGAGI. CDR3: CASKSSGSPLHF. CDR3 nucleotides: TGTGCCAGCAAGAGCTCGGGTTCACCCCTCCACTTT.

This rearrangement joins TRBV6-2 or TRBV6-3 to TRBJ2-2; D is possibly TRBD2 (5 bases). Germline assignment: CDR1 MNHEY and CDR2 SVGEGT. There are 16 residues in the CDR3. Between the trimmed V and J ends, which lost 0 bases and 3 bases, there was a span of 11 bases. DNA of the CDR3: TGTGCCAGCAGTTACTCGAGGGCGCGGCACACCGGGGAGCTGTTTTTT. Its protein product is CASSYSRARHTGELFF.

This sequence joins TRBV30 and TRBJ2-3, with TRBD2 matching over 10 bases. The CDR3 has 14 residues. Germline V gene data show CDR1 as GTSNPN and CDR2 as SVGIG (reference sequence). J was trimmed by 6 bases and V by 8 bases; bases with no gene match: 11. The CDR3 protein is CAGRSGGASDTQYF. The CDR3 DNA sequence: TGTGCCGGCAGGAGCGGGGGGGCTTCCGATACGCAGTATTTT.

The CDR3 here is CASSLGLAGLNEQFF. CDR3 DNA sequence: TGCGCCAGCAGCTTGGGACTAGCGGGGCTCAATGAGCAGTTCTTC. The rearrangement joins TRBV5-1 to TRBJ2-1; TRBD2 matches 11 bases. The CDR3 is 15 amino acids. CDR1 is SGHRS, CDR2 YFSETQ, per germline. The J segment lost 6 bases and the V segment lost 0 bases, leaving 2 bases of the junction unmatched.

The genes are TRBV20-1 and TRBJ1-5; tentatively, D is TRBD1 (5 bases). The germline V and J ends were trimmed by 3 bases and 9 bases, with 12 bases remaining between them. CDR1 DFQATT and CDR2 SNEGSKA come from the germline V gene (reference sequence). The CDR3 covers 12 residues. This chain's CDR3 is CSASKGLRPQHF. The CDR3 region has the DNA TGCAGTGCTAGTAAGGGGCTAAGGCCCCAGCATTTT.

CDR3 region: CASSSSNGAGAPQETQYF. DNA for the CDR3: TGTGCCAGCAGTTCATCGAACGGAGCGGGAGCCCCCCAAGAGACCCAGTACTTC. The rearrangement uses TRBV28 and TRBJ2-5; TRBD2 matches 8 bases. Per the germline V gene, CDR1 is MDHEN and CDR2 is SYDVKM. The CDR3 is 18 residues long. Germline trimming cut 4 bases from V and 1 base from J; bases unmatched to any gene: 14. Variable domain in full (rest from reference TRBV28 and TRBJ2-5): DVKVTQSSRYLVKRTGEKVFLECVQDMDHENMFWYRQDPGLGLRLIYFSYDVKMKEKGDIPEGYSVSREKKERFSLILESASTNQTSMYLCASSSSNGAGAPQETQYFGPGTRLLVL.

The chain has TRBV11-2 and TRBJ2-7; D is uncertain. The CDR3 loop spans 13 amino acids. The V end lost 3 bases, the J end lost 2 bases, and 8 bases lay between the germline ends. CDR1 SGHAT and CDR2 FQNNGV come from the germline V gene. CDR3 nucleotide sequence: TGTGCCAGCAGCTTTGGGCTCACCTACGAGCAGTACTTC. This codes for CASSFGLTYEQYF. Full variable domain (missing parts from reference TRBV11-2 and TRBJ2-7): EAGVAQSPRYKIIEKRQSVAFWCNPISGHATLYWYQQILGQGPKLLIQFQNNGVVDDSQLPKDRFSAERLKGVDSTLKIQPAKLEDSAVYLCASSFGLTYEQYFGPGTRLTVT.

The chain joins TRBV18 to TRBJ2-3; D possibly corresponds to TRBD1 (6 bases). The V end was cut by 3 bases, the J end by 8 bases, with 15 bases between. Germline values: CDR1 KGHSH, CDR2 LQKENI. This CDR3 comprises 14 residues. The CDR3 reads CASSPGGLRGTQYF. The CDR3 coding sequence is TGTGCCAGCTCACCGGGCGGCCTCAGGGGTACGCAGTATTTT.

V usage is TRBV6-5 and J usage is TRBJ1-2; the match to TRBD1 covers 8 bases. Germline V gene sequence: CDR1 MNHEY, CDR2 SVGAGI. The CDR3 covers 13 residues. Germline trimming cut 5 bases from V and 5 bases from J; bases unmatched to any gene: 4. The CDR3, as DNA: TGTGCCAGCAGTAAGACAGGGGATTATGGCTACACCTTC. This sequence encodes CASSKTGDYGYTF.

Regarding this clone: A read error may produce the germline difference seen at one junction end. This chain links TRBV28 with TRBJ2-7, with 7 bases matching TRBD1. This CDR3 region has 12 residues. Per germline, CDR1 MDHEN and CDR2 SYDVKM. CDR3 residues: CASGLGGHEQYF. The CDR3 region has the DNA TGTGCCAGCGGTTTAGGGGGCCACGAGCAGTACTTC.

The chain recombines TRBV20-1 with TRBJ2-3; TRBD2 agrees at 10 bases. The CDR3 is made up of 17 amino acids. Germline loops: CDR1 DFQATT, CDR2 SNEGSKA (reference sequence). The V gene end was trimmed by 3 bases and the J gene end by 3 bases; junction bases not matched to a gene: 12. For the CDR3, the DNA is TGCAGTGCTAGTCCAGCGGGAGGGCCTGTGTTGACAGATACGCAGTATTTT. It is translated as CSASPAGGPVLTDTQYF.

The J gene is TRBJ2-5, the V gene TRBV6-5; D unclear. CDR1 is MNHEY and CDR2 is SVGAGI in the germline V gene. V was shortened by 6 bases and J by 1 base, with 12 bases between the two germline ends. This CDR3 contains 14 residues. The CDR3 nucleotides read TGTGCCAGCAGAACCTCCGTGGCCCAAGAGACCCAGTACTTC. Translated: CASRTSVAQETQYF.

A note on this clone: Its ends do not fully match the called genes, so a read error is possible. This chain uses TRBV2 with TRBJ1-2, with a possible D match to TRBD1 (6 bases). CDR3 length equals 11 residues. CDR1 is SNHLY, CDR2 FYNNEI, per germline. The CDR3 reads CASSEGGRPLF. The CDR3 DNA reads TGTGCCAGCAGTGAGGGGGGGCGCCCCCTCTTC.

The J gene is TRBJ1-1, the V gene TRBV13; 8 bases agree with TRBD1. Germline-derived CDR1 and CDR2 are PRHDT and FYEKMQ (reference sequence). This CDR3 is 15 amino acids long. V was pared by 5 bases and J by 1 base, with 6 bases of the junction left unmatched. The CDR3 is CASSPAGQENTEAFF. The CDR3 coding sequence is TGTGCCAGCAGCCCAGCGGGACAGGAGAACACTGAAGCTTTCTTT.

V gene TRBV6-1 combines with J gene TRBJ1-2, with a tentative D call TRBD1 (5 bases). The V end was cut by 3 bases, the J end by 3 bases, with 5 bases between. Germline V CDR1 and CDR2: MNHNS, SASEGT. The CDR3 loop spans 12 amino acids. CDR3 coding DNA: TGTGCCAGCAGTGACAGGGACTATGGCTACACCTTC. This translates into CASSDRDYGYTF.